One and the same sample provided the 10 T cell receptor beta chains below, sequenced in a study of human T cells and chemical hapten exposure (dated by TCRdb to about 2021). Total RNA was extracted from unfractionated whole blood collected in Tempus Blood RNA tubes. During library preparation, unique molecular identifiers were attached to individual cDNA molecules so that TCRs could be counted quantitatively and reproducibly. TCRdb trimmed the raw reads at Q25, called clones with MiXCR and kept productive beta chains. Each record represents a unique CDR3 protein, reported with the most common genes and DNA among its rows. This sample is represented by 120,000 or so distinct CDR3 sequences; over 6.5% of them were singletons. Of the sample, 1.4% is held by the ten largest clones. The specimen sequenced was whole blood. The receptors here all came from a human donor in good health. Some clones in this sample may be carry-over from other donors' samples. Donor details come from another sample of the same person, matched by shared clones.

This clonotype has at least ten counts. V is TRBV19 and J is TRBJ2-5, with D maybe TRBD1 (5 bases). The CDR3 runs to 13 residues. The V and J ends lost 1 base and 4 bases respectively, with 7 bases between them. CDR1 and CDR2 from the germline V gene are LNHDA and SQIVND (reference sequence). The CDR3: CASSIGGRETQYF. As DNA, the CDR3 is TGTGCCAGTAGTATAGGGGGCCGAGAGACCCAGTACTTC.

This clonotype turned up a few times. This chain links TRBV7-9 with TRBJ2-1; D tentatively reads TRBD1 or TRBD2 (6 bases each). The CDR3 runs 15 residues. The V gene's germline CDR1 is SEHNR and CDR2 FQNEAQ (reference sequence). The V end lost 5 bases, the J end lost 4 bases, and 15 bases lay between the germline ends. CDR3 DNA sequence: TGTGCCAGCAGCCCGGACGGGGGCCTGTACAATGAGCAGTTCTTC. Translating it yields CASSPDGGLYNEQFF.

The rearrangement uses TRBV7-9 and TRBJ1-1; D gene ambiguous. The ends were cut back, 0 bases at V and 7 bases at J, with 9 bases in the middle. CDR1 and CDR2 (germline): SEHNR, FQNEAQ (reference sequence). The CDR3 spans 13 residues. The CDR3 DNA reads as TGTGCCAGCAGCTTAGCTGAGGGAAGTGAAGCTTTCTTT. This sequence encodes CASSLAEGSEAFF.

This chain links TRBV20-1 with TRBJ2-2; 8 positions agree with TRBD1. The germline V gene has CDR1 DFQATT and CDR2 SNEGSKA (reference sequence). The CDR3 has 14 residues. The junction had 4 bases not matched to a gene; V was cut back by 5 bases and J by 2 bases. The CDR3, as DNA: TGCAGTGCTTCCGGGACAGGAAACACCGGGGAGCTGTTTTTT. Encoded protein: CSASGTGNTGELFF.

In its sample, this clonotype was seen a few times. This rearrangement joins TRBV10-2 to TRBJ2-7; the D gene is possibly TRBD2 (6 bases). Trimming left V 0 bases short and J 0 bases short, with 9 bases between. The CDR3 is made up of 15 amino acids. CDR1 is WSHSY and CDR2 is SAAADI in the germline V gene. The CDR3 loop is CASSESSGSSYEQYF. The CDR3 bases are TGCGCCAGCAGTGAGTCATCCGGGAGCTCCTACGAGCAGTACTTC.

This clonotype was seen repeatedly, ten times or more. The chain uses TRBV29-1 and TRBJ2-3; D could derive from TRBD1 or TRBD2 (5 bases each). Trimming removed 0 bases at V and 4 bases at J, with 14 bases between. The CDR3 loop spans 15 amino acids. Looked up from germline, CDR1 is SQVTM and CDR2 is ANQGSEA. CDR3 residues: CSVEETLGAADTQYF. CDR3 nucleotide sequence: TGCAGCGTTGAAGAGACACTAGGGGCGGCAGATACGCAGTATTTT.

The chain links TRBV27 to TRBJ1-4; D possibly corresponds to TRBD1 (5 bases). V lost 0 bases and J 7 bases, leaving 18 bases between the germline ends. Germline values: CDR1 MNHEY, CDR2 SMNVEV (reference sequence). This CDR3 region has 17 residues. CDR3 DNA sequence: TGTGCCAGCAGTTTATCGGGACGCGAGGAGAACGGTGAAAAACTGTTTTTT. It translates to CASSLSGREENGEKLFF.

The J gene is TRBJ2-1, the V gene TRBV11-3; D gene uncertain. This CDR3 spans 13 amino acids. Germline values: CDR1 SGHNT, CDR2 YENEEA. V dropped 5 bases and J dropped 5 bases, with 10 bases sitting between them. The CDR3 coding sequence is TGTGCCAGCAGCCGCTCATTCAACAATGAGCAGTTCTTC. Translating gives CASSRSFNNEQFF.

In its sample, this clonotype was seen a few times. This chain uses TRBV19 with TRBJ2-1; the match to TRBD1 covers 7 bases. The CDR3 extends over 13 amino acids. CDR1 and CDR2 (germline): LNHDA, SQIVND (reference sequence). J lost 9 bases, V lost 4 bases, and 6 bases had no gene match. Written as DNA, the CDR3 is TGTGCCAGTAGTAGACGACAGGGTACTGAGCAGTTCTTC. Its translation: CASSRRQGTEQFF. Supplemented by reference TRBV19 and TRBJ2-1, the full variable domain reads DGGITQSPKYLFRKEGQNVTLSCEQNLNHDAMYWYRQDPGQGLRLIYYSQIVNDFQKGDIAEGYSVSREKKESFPLTVTSAQKNPTAFYLCASSRRQGTEQFFGPGTRLTVL.

This clonotype was observed at least ten times. The V and J genes are TRBV4-3 and TRBJ1-1, with D tentatively TRBD1 (5 bases). CDR3 size: 16 residues. Trimming took off 0 bases at V and 1 base at J, with 12 bases between the two ends. The germline V gene has CDR1 LGHNA and CDR2 YSLEER. CDR3 loop: CASSQDGGIGNTEAFF. The CDR3 DNA reads as TGCGCCAGCAGCCAAGACGGGGGGATCGGGAACACTGAAGCTTTCTTT.